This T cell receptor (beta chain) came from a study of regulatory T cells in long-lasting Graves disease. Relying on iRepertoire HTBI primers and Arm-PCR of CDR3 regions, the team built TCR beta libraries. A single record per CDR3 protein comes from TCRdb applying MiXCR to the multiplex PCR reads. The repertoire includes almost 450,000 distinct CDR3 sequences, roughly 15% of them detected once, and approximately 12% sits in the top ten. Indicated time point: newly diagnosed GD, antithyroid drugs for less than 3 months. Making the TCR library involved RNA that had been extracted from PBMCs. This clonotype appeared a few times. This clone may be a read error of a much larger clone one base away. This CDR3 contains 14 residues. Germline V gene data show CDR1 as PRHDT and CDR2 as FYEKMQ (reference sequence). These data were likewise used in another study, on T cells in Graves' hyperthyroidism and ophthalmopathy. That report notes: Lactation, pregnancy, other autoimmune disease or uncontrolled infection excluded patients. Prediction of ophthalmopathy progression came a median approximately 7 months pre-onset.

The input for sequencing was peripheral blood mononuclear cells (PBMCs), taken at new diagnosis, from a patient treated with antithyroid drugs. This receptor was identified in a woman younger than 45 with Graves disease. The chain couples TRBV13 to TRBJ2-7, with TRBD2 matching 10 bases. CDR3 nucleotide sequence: TGTGCCAGCAGCTTATTAGCGGGAGGCTACGGGCAGTACTTC. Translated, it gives CASSLLAGGYGQYF. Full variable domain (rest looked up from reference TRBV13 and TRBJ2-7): AAGVIQSPRHLIKEKRETATLKCYPIPRHDTVYWYQQGPGQDPQFLISFYEKMQSDKGSIPDRFSAQQFSDYHSELNMSSLELGDSALYFCASSLLAGGYGQYFGPGTRLTVT.